This TCR beta chain was found in a study of CXCR3-negative and CXCR3-positive naive CD8 T cells. Across the whole study: Libraries each contributed about 1.5 +/- 0.3 million TRB reads, for roughly 130 million in total. General study findings and limits: Hydrophobicity was higher for TRB CDR3s found in CXCR3-positive naive cells than in CXCR3-negative naive cells. Similar TRBV-TRBJ usage was seen in naive cells (both CXCR3-negative and CXCR3-positive), but memory cells differed. PBMCs showed partially decreased CXCR3 expression after cryopreservation, and most assays used fresh PBMCs.

CDR1 and CDR2 from the germline V gene are SQVTM and ANQGSEA. The CDR3 totals 12 residues. The libraries of TRB cDNA were constructed through 5' RACE using UMI labels. Using the 5' RACE reads, TCRdb records one entry per CDR3 protein without DNA. This repertoire includes about 86,000 distinct CDR3 sequences. Details on this clonotype: Its cognate antigen is unknown.

What was sequenced was naive CXCR3+ CD8+ T cells from blood. Subset described: CD45RO-CCR7+CD27+CD95- naive CD8+ T cells expressing CXCR3 (TNR3+). This TCR derives from a human donor in good health. Some clones in this sample may be carry-over from other donors' samples. The chain recombines TRBV29-1 with TRBJ2-7; TCRdb's D call of TRBD1 is untestable without DNA. The CDR3 region is CSVEKDSGQQYF.